Listed below are T cell receptor beta chains from one sample, sequenced in a study of T cell responses to AZD1222 COVID-19 vaccine. Profiling relied on immunoSEQ multiplex PCR, and the TCRdb table lists in-frame clones only, not all of them. The table shows about 120,000 clones, with roughly 91% occurring only once. Sequences were derived from peripheral blood, sampled on day 0 of AZD1222 vaccination. The receptors were sampled from an adult in good health. Both conserved end residues are part of each CDR3. D genes are given only for firm matches. Clone size is shown for a subset of rows, as once, few, many or a class of expanded clone.

clone_size d_call j_call v_call cdr3_nt cdr3_aa
NA NA TRBJ1-4 TRBV5-1 TGCGCCAGCAGCAGAGAACAGGTCTTCGGTGAAAAACTGTTTTTT CASSREQVFGEKLFF
NA NA TRBJ2-5 TRBV12-3/TRBV12-4 TGTGCCAGCAGTTTAGACGGACAAGAGACCCAGTACTTC CASSLDGQETQYF
NA NA TRBJ2-2 TRBV2 TGTGCCAGCATTTCACAGGGGAACACCGGGGAGCTGTTTTTT CASISQGNTGELFF
once TRBD1 TRBJ2-7 TRBV2 TGTGCCAGCGGGGCAGGGGGCGGCGAGCAGTACTTC CASGAGGGEQYF
NA NA TRBJ1-5 TRBV19 TGTGCCAGTAATACAGGTTTCGGCAATCAGCCCCAGCATTTT CASNTGFGNQPQHF
NA NA TRBJ1-1 TRBV18 TGTGCCAGCTCAGGTGCCAGGGATTCCACTGAAGCTTTCTTT CASSGARDSTEAFF
NA NA TRBJ2-7 TRBV7-6 TGTGCCAGCAGCAAAACAGGGTTGCTCGAGCAGTACTTC CASSKTGLLEQYF
NA NA TRBJ2-3 TRBV5-6 TGTGCCAGCAGCCCAGGACAGAGAAACACAGATACGCAGTATTTT CASSPGQRNTDTQYF
NA TRBD1 TRBJ1-1 TRBV29-1 TGCAGCGCTACTGGGACAGGGAACACTGAAGCTTTCTTT CSATGTGNTEAFF
NA TRBD1 TRBJ2-7 TRBV7-2 TGTGCCAGCAGTAGGGACAGATTTTCATACGAGCAGTACTTC CASSRDRFSYEQYF
NA NA TRBJ2-2 TRBV5-4 TGTGCCAGCAGCTTGGGCAGGGGGAACACCGGGGAGCTGTTTTTT CASSLGRGNTGELFF
NA TRBD1 TRBJ1-2 TRBV27 TGTGCCAGCAGTCGAACAGGGGTGGCTGGCTACACCTTC CASSRTGVAGYTF
few TRBD2 TRBJ2-7 TRBV6-2/TRBV6-3 TGTGCCAGCAGTTCCCTAGGACTAGCGGCACCGGTGTCCTACGAGCAGTACTTC CASSSLGLAAPVSYEQYF
NA TRBD1 TRBJ2-2 TRBV5-1 TGCGCCAGCAGCCCTGGACAGGGGTATGGGACCGGGGAGCTGTTTTTT CASSPGQGYGTGELFF
NA NA TRBJ2-5 TRBV7-9 TGTGCCAGCAGCTTTTACGGGCAAGAGACCCAGTACTTC CASSFYGQETQYF